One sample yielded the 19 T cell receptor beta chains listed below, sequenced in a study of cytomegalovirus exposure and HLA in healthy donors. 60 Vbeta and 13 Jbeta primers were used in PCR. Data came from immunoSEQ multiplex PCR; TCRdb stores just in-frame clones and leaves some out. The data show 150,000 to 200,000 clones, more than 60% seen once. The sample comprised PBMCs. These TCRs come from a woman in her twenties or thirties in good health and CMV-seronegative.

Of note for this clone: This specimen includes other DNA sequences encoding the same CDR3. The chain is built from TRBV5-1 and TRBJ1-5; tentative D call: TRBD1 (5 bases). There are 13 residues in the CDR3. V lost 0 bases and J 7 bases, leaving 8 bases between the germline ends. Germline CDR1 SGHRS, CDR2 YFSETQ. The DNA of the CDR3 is TGCGCCAGCAGCTTGGGGGGGGACCAGCCCCAGCATTTT. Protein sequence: CASSLGGDQPQHF.

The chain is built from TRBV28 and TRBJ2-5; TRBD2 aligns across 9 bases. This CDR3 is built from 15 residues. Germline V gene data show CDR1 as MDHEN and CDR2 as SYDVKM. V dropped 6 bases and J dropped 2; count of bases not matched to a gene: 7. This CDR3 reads CASSLGLAGQETQYF. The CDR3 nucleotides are TGTGCCAGCAGCTTAGGGCTAGCGGGGCAAGAGACCCAGTACTTC.

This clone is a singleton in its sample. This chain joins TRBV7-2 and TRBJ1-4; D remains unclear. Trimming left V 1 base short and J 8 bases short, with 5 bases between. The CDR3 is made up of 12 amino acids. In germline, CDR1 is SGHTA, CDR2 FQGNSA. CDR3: CASSLVREKLFF. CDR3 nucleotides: TGTGCCAGCAGCTTAGTTCGGGAAAAACTGTTTTTT. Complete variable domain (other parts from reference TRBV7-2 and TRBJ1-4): GAGVSQSPSNKVTEKGKDVELRCDPISGHTALYWYRQSLGQGLEFLIYFQGNSAPDKSGLPSDRFSAERTGGSVSTLTIQRTQQEDSAVYLCASSLVREKLFFGSGTQLSVL.

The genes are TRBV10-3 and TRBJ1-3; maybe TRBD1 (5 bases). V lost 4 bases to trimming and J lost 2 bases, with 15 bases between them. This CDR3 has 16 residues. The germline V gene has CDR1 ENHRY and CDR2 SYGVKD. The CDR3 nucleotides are TGTGCCATCAGTGTATGGACAAGCCCAGCTGGAAACACCATATATTTT. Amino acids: CAISVWTSPAGNTIYF.

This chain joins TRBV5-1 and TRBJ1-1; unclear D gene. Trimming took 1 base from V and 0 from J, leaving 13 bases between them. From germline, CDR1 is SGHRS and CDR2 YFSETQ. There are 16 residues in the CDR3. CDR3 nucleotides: TGCGCCAGCAGCTTGACAACTGGAGGGTTGAACACTGAAGCTTTCTTT. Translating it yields CASSLTTGGLNTEAFF.

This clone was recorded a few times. CDR3 bases: TGTGCCAGCAGCTTTCCGGGACTAGCTAAATACAATGAGCAGTTCTTC. This gives the protein CASSFPGLAKYNEQFF. The rearrangement joins TRBV5-4 to TRBJ2-1; 9 bases line up with TRBD2. V was pared by 2 bases and J by 4 bases, with 7 bases of the junction left unmatched. This CDR3 is 16 amino acids long. CDR1 SGHNT and CDR2 YYREEE come from the germline V gene (reference sequence). Full variable domain (missing parts from reference TRBV5-4 and TRBJ2-1): ETGVTQSPTHLIKTRGQQVTLRCSSQSGHNTVSWYQQALGQGPQFIFQYYREEENGRGNFPPRFSGLQFPNYSSELNVNALELDDSALYLCASSFPGLAKYNEQFFGPGTRLTVL.

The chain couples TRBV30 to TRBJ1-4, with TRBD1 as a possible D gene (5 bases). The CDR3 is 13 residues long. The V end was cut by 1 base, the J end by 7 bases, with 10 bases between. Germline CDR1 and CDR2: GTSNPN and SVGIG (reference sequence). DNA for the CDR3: TGTGCCTGGAGTGCGGGGGGGATTGAAAAACTGTTTTTT. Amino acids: CAWSAGGIEKLFF.

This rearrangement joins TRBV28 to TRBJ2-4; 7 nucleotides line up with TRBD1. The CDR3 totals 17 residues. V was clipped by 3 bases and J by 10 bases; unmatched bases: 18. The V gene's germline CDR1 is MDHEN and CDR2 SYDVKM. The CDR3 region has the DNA TGTGCCAGCAGTTTTTTCCGCCCCGGGACAGAAAATCGGATTCAGTACTTC. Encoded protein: CASSFFRPGTENRIQYF.

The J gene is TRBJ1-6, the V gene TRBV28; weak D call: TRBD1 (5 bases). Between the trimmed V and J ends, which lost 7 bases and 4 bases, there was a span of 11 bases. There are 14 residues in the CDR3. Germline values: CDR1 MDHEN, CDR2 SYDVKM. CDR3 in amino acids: CASNVGGYNSPLHF. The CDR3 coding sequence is TGTGCCAGCAATGTGGGGGGGTATAATTCACCCCTCCACTTT.

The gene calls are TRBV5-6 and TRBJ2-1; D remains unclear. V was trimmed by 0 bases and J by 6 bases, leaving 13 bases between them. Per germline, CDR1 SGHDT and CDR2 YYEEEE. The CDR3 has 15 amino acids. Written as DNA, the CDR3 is TGTGCCAGCAGCTTGGGTGTAACAGACCCCAATGAGCAGTTCTTC. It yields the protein CASSLGVTDPNEQFF.

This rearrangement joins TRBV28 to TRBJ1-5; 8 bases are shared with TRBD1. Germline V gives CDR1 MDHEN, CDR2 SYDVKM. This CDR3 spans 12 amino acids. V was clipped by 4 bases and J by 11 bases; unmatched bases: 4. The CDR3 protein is CASSSPGQAQHF. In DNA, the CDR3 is TGTGCCAGCAGTTCCCCGGGACAGGCCCAGCATTTT.

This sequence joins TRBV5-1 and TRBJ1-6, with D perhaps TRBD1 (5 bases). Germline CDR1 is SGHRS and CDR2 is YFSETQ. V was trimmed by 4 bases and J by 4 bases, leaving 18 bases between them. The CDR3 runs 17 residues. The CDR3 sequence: CASSRGTASFYNSPLHF. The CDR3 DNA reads TGCGCCAGCAGCAGGGGTACAGCGAGCTTTTATAATTCACCCCTCCACTTT.

In DNA, the CDR3 is TGTGCCAGCAGCTCATCTAGCGGGTACTCCTACAATGAGCAGTTCTTC. It is translated as CASSSSSGYSYNEQFF. The rearrangement joins TRBV11-2 to TRBJ2-1; 8 bases are a match to TRBD2. This CDR3 contains 16 residues. Trimming took 4 bases from V and 0 from J; bases not matched to a gene: 5. Germline assignment: CDR1 SGHAT and CDR2 FQNNGV.

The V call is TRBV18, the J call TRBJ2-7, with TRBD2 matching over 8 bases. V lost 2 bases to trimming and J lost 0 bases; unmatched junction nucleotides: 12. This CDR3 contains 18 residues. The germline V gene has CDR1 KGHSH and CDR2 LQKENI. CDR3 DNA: TGTGCCAGCTCACCAATTGTATCCGGCGGGGGGAGCTCCTACGAGCAGTACTTC. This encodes CASSPIVSGGGSSYEQYF. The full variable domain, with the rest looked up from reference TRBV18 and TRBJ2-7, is NAGVMQNPRHLVRRRGQEARLRCSPMKGHSHVYWYRQLPEEGLKFMVYLQKENIIDESGMPKERFSAEFPKEGPSILRIQQVVRGDSAAYFCASSPIVSGGGSSYEQYFGPGTRLTVT.

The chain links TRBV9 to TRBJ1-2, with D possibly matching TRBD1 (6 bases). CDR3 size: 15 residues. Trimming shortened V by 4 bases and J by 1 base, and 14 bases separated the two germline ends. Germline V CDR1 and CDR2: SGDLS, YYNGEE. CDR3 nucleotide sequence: TGTGCCAGCAGCCCCAGGGGCATCTTTAACTATGGCTACACCTTC. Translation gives CASSPRGIFNYGYTF.

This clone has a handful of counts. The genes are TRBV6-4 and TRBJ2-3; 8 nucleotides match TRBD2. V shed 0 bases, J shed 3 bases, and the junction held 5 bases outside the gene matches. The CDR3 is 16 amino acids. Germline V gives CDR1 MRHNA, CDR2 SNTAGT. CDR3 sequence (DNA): TGTGCCAGCAGTGACTCGGCGGGGGGATCGACAGATACGCAGTATTTT. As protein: CASSDSAGGSTDTQYF.

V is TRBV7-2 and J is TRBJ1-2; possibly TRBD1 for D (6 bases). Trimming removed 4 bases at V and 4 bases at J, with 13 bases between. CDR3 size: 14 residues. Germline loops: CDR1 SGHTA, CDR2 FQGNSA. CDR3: CASSSLQGIYGYTF. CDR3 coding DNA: TGTGCCAGCAGCTCCCTACAGGGTATCTATGGCTACACCTTC. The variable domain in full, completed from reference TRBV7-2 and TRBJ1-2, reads GAGVSQSPSNKVTEKGKDVELRCDPISGHTALYWYRQSLGQGLEFLIYFQGNSAPDKSGLPSDRFSAERTGGSVSTLTIQRTQQEDSAVYLCASSSLQGIYGYTFGSGTRLTVV.

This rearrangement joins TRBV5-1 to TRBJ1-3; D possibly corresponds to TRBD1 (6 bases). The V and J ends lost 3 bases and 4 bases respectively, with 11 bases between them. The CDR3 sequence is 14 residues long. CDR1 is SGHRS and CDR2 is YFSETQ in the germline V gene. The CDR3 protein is CASSSQGSGNTIYF. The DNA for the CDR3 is TGCGCCAGCAGCTCCCAGGGGAGCGGAAACACCATATATTTT.

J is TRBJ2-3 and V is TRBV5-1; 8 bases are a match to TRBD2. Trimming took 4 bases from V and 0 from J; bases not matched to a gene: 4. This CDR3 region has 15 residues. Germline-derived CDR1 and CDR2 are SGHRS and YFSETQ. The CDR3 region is CASSQAGASTDTQYF. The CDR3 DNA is TGCGCCAGCAGCCAAGCGGGGGCAAGCACAGATACGCAGTATTTT.